One sample yielded the 21 T cell receptor beta chains listed below, sequenced in a study of beta chain features in type 1 diabetes. These receptors have no identified antigens. Isolated RNA was reverse transcribed in full, so expressed TCRB transcripts were sequenced. Measured with immunoSEQ multiplex PCR; TCRdb has only the in-frame clones, and not every one. The table lists about 260,000 clones, about 24% of them singletons. General observations from the study: TCRB CDR3s from Type 1 diabetes patients were moderately but significantly shorter in all four CD4+ subsets.

Sequences were obtained from naive CD4+ T cells from blood. These receptors all stem from a woman in her 30s with type 1 diabetes.

This clone was counted a few times. The V call is TRBV29-1, the J call TRBJ2-3; TRBD1 matches at 8 bases. This CDR3 region has 11 residues. CDR1 and CDR2 from the germline V gene are SQVTM and ANQGSEA. Trimming cost V 7 bases and J 4 bases; bases outside gene matches: 1. The CDR3, as DNA: TGCAGCGGGACAGGGCCAGATACGCAGTATTTT. Protein: CSGTGPDTQYF.

The rearrangement uses TRBV4-2 and TRBJ2-7, with D possibly matching TRBD2 (6 bases). The germline CDR1 and CDR2 sequences are LGHNA and YNFKEQ. Trimming shortened V by 3 bases and J by 4 bases, and 22 bases separated the two germline ends. CDR3 length: 17 residues. CDR3 protein: CASSHPQTGETAYEQYF. The CDR3 bases are TGTGCCAGCAGCCACCCCCAAACGGGGGAGACAGCTTACGAGCAGTACTTC.

This clone has only a few counts. The rearrangement joins TRBV11-3 to TRBJ2-5; a weak D match, TRBD2 (5 bases). The CDR3 contains 12 residues. The germline gives CDR1 SGHNT, CDR2 YENEEA. V lost 5 bases and J 5 bases, leaving 9 bases between the germline ends. This chain's CDR3 is CASSQTGETQYF. The CDR3 DNA reads TGTGCCAGCAGCCAAACGGGGGAGACCCAGTACTTC.

The rearrangement joins TRBV7-3 to TRBJ1-2; maybe TRBD1 (6 bases). Deletions cut 4 bases from V and 5 bases from J, with 11 bases between. Per the germline V gene, CDR1 is SGHTA and CDR2 is FQGTGA. This CDR3 comprises 13 residues. CDR3 protein: CASSSQGNYGYTF. CDR3 nucleotides: TGTGCCAGCAGCTCACAGGGAAATTATGGCTACACCTTC. Using reference TRBV7-3 and TRBJ1-2 for the parts outside the CDR3, the full variable domain is GAGVSQTPSNKVTEKGKYVELRCDPISGHTALYWYRQSLGQGPEFLIYFQGTGAADDSGLPNDRFFAVRPEGSVSTLKIQRTERGDSAVYLCASSSQGNYGYTFGSGTRLTVV.

This chain uses TRBV4-1 with TRBJ2-3; D is unresolved. Trimming removed 0 bases from V and 3 bases from J, with 7 bases in between. CDR1 is MGHRA and CDR2 is YSYEKL in the germline V gene. This CDR3 comprises 14 residues. The CDR3 protein is CASSQELSTDTQYF. The CDR3 nucleotides read TGCGCCAGCAGCCAAGAACTGAGTACAGATACGCAGTATTTT.

The CDR3 DNA is TGTGCCAGCAGCTTAGGGGCGGGAGACACCGGGGAGCTGTTTTTT. Residues: CASSLGAGDTGELFF. The chain employs TRBV7-3 and TRBJ2-2; TRBD2 matches at 7 bases. V trimming: 2 bases; J trimming: 3 bases; junction bases outside the gene matches: 3. The CDR3 runs 15 residues. The germline V gene encodes CDR1 SGHTA and CDR2 FQGTGA.

The V gene is TRBV2, the J gene TRBJ2-5; no reliable D call. V shed 1 base and J shed 2 bases, with 5 bases lying between them. CDR3 size: 13 residues. Germline values: CDR1 SNHLY, CDR2 FYNNEI. The chain's CDR3 is CASSEGQQETQYF. CDR3 DNA sequence: TGTGCCAGCAGTGAAGGGCAGCAAGAGACCCAGTACTTC.

The gene calls are TRBV2 and TRBJ2-1; perhaps TRBD2 as D (6 bases). V was cut by 1 base and J by 8 bases, with 12 bases left in between. This CDR3 has 14 amino acids. From germline, CDR1 is SNHLY and CDR2 FYNNEI. The CDR3 sequence is CASSEGPAGYEQFF. The DNA for the CDR3 is TGTGCCAGCAGTGAAGGTCCAGCGGGCTATGAGCAGTTCTTC.

The chain uses TRBV11-2 and TRBJ2-1; 8 bases are shared with TRBD2. Germline lookup yields CDR1 SGHAT and CDR2 FQNNGV. The ends lost 3 bases at V and 4 bases at J; junction bases unmatched: 2. This CDR3 spans 14 amino acids. CDR3 in amino acids: CASSLSGSYNEQFF. CDR3 DNA sequence: TGTGCCAGCAGCTTGAGCGGGAGTTACAATGAGCAGTTCTTC.

The genes are TRBV5-1 and TRBJ2-3; possibly TRBD2 for D (6 bases). The germline V gene has CDR1 SGHRS and CDR2 YFSETQ. This CDR3 is built from 14 residues. V was trimmed by 2 bases and J by 2 bases, leaving 9 bases between them. CDR3 nucleotides: TGCGCCAGCAGCTTAACTAGCTACACAGATACGCAGTATTTT. Amino acid sequence: CASSLTSYTDTQYF.

The chain has TRBV9 and TRBJ2-7, with 8 bases matching TRBD2. V lost 4 bases and J lost 3; bases outside the gene matches: 6. Per the germline V gene, CDR1 is SGDLS and CDR2 is YYNGEE. The CDR3 is 14 amino acids. For the CDR3, the DNA is TGTGCCAGCAGCTATACCGGGACTAGCTACGAGCAGTACTTC. Amino acids: CASSYTGTSYEQYF.

The sample holds a few counts of this clone. The chain uses TRBV29-1 and TRBJ2-7; the match to TRBD1 covers 8 bases. Trimming removed 4 bases from V and 1 base from J; junction bases left unmatched: 6. The germline V gene has CDR1 SQVTM and CDR2 ANQGSEA. The CDR3 has 14 amino acids. The CDR3 sequence: CSVVPDRASYEQYF. The CDR3 bases are TGCAGCGTTGTTCCGGACAGGGCGTCCTACGAGCAGTACTTC.

The rearrangement uses TRBV4-1 and TRBJ1-1, with D possibly being TRBD1 (5 bases). The V end was cut by 1 base, the J end by 7 bases, with 16 bases between. The germline V gene has CDR1 MGHRA and CDR2 YSYEKL. The CDR3 covers 15 residues. CDR3 region: CASSQGATELLEAFF. Here the CDR3 DNA reads TGCGCCAGCAGCCAAGGGGCGACAGAGCTTCTTGAAGCTTTCTTT.

The chain's CDR3 is CSVVQNSYEQYF. The CDR3 DNA reads TGCAGCGTTGTACAGAACTCCTACGAGCAGTACTTC. The chain recombines TRBV29-1 with TRBJ2-7; no reliable D call. Germline CDR1 is SQVTM and CDR2 is ANQGSEA. This CDR3 comprises 12 residues. The germline V and J ends were trimmed by 4 bases and 0 bases, with 7 bases remaining between them.

V usage is TRBV18 and J usage is TRBJ2-5; 7 nucleotides agree with TRBD1. The junction had 11 bases not matched to a gene; V was cut back by 6 bases and J by 4 bases. This CDR3 contains 15 residues. Per germline, CDR1 KGHSH and CDR2 LQKENI. The CDR3 DNA is TGTGCCAGCTCCCCTATCGGGACAGAGGGAGAGACCCAGTACTTC. It is translated as CASSPIGTEGETQYF.

In DNA form, the CDR3 reads TGTGCCAGCAGTTACTCGTCCTTTGGGGCCAACGTCCTGACTTTC. The encoded protein is CASSYSSFGANVLTF. This sequence joins TRBV6-5 and TRBJ2-6; D gene uncertain. The CDR3 extends over 15 amino acids. From germline, CDR1 is MNHEY and CDR2 SVGAGI. V dropped 0 bases and J dropped 3 bases, with 6 bases sitting between them.

The V call is TRBV30, the J call TRBJ2-1; D remains ambiguous. This CDR3 region has 11 residues. The germline V gene has CDR1 GTSNPN and CDR2 SVGIG (reference sequence). The ends were cut back, 0 bases at V and 12 bases at J, with 9 bases in the middle. This chain's CDR3 is CAWSVSDVQFF. The CDR3 DNA follows: TGTGCCTGGAGTGTAAGCGATGTGCAGTTCTTC.

This clone occurred a few times. The rearrangement links TRBV7-9 to TRBJ2-3; 7 bases map to TRBD2. Germline CDR1 SEHNR, CDR2 FQNEAQ (reference sequence). The CDR3 has 15 residues. Unmatched junction bases numbered 3, after V lost 1 base and J lost 2 bases. The CDR3 nucleotides are TGTGCCAGCAGCTTAGGGCTAGCGGACACAGATACGCAGTATTTT. Translated, it gives CASSLGLADTDTQYF.

DNA for the CDR3: TGCAGCGTTCTTTTATCTTCTGGGACCGGGACAGGGACCAACGAGCAGTACTTC. Amino acids: CSVLLSSGTGTGTNEQYF. The chain uses TRBV29-1 and TRBJ2-7; 9 bases are a match to TRBD1. J lost 5 bases, V lost 5 bases, and 22 bases had no gene match. This CDR3 has 18 residues. Germline V gives CDR1 SQVTM, CDR2 ANQGSEA.

The chain combines TRBV10-3 with TRBJ1-2; 9 nucleotides agree with TRBD1. With V trimmed by 10 bases and J by 6 bases, 6 bases remained unmatched. CDR3 length: 12 amino acids. Germline CDR1 is ENHRY and CDR2 is SYGVKD. For the CDR3, the DNA is TGTGCCAGCGACAGGGGGAATCATGGCTACACCTTC. It is translated as CASDRGNHGYTF.

The chain recombines TRBV7-3 with TRBJ2-3, with 7 bases that match TRBD1. Per germline, CDR1 SGHTA and CDR2 FQGTGA. The CDR3 totals 14 residues. Trimming cost V 5 bases and J 2 bases; bases outside gene matches: 4. DNA of the CDR3: TGTGCCAGCAGCCGGACAGGATTCACAGATACGCAGTATTTT. This encodes CASSRTGFTDTQYF.